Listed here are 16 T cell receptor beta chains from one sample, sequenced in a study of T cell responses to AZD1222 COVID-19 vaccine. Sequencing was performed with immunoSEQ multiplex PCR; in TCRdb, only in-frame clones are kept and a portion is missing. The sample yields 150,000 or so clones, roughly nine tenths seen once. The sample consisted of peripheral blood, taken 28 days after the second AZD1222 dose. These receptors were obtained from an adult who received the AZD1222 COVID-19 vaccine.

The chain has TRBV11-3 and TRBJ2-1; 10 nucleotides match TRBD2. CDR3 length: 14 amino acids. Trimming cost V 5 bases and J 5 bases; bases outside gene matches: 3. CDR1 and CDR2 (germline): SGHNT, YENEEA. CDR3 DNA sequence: TGTGCCAGCAGCGGGAGCGGGGGGGACAATGAGCAGTTCTTC. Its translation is CASSGSGGDNEQFF.

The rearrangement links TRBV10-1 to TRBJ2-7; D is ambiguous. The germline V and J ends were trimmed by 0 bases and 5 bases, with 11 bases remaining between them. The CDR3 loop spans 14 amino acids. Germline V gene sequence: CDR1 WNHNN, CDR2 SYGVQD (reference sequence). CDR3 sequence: CASSESREWNEQYF. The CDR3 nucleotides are TGCGCCAGCAGTGAGTCGAGAGAGTGGAACGAGCAGTACTTC.

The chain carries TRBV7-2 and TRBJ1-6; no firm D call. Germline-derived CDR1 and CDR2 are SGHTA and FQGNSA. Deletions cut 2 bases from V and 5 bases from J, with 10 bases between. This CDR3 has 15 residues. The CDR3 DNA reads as TGTGCCAGCAGCTTATCCCGGTTCAATAATTCACCCCTCCACTTT. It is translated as CASSLSRFNNSPLHF.

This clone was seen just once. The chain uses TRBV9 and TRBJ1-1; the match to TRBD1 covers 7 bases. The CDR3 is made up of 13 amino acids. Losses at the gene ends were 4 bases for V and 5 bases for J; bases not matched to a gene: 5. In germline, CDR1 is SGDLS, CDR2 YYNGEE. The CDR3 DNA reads TGTGCCAGCAGCCCTGACAGGGTTACTGAAGCTTTCTTT. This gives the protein CASSPDRVTEAFF.

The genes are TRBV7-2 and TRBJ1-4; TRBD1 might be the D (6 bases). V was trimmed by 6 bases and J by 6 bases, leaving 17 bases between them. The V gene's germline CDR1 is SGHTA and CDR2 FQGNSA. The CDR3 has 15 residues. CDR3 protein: CASSSRGGRYEKLFF. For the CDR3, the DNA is TGTGCCAGCAGTAGTCGGGGGGGGCGGTATGAAAAACTGTTTTTT.

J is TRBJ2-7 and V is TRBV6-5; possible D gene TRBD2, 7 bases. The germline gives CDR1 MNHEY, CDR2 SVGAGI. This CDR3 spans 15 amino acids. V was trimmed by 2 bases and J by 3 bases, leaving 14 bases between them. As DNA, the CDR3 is TGTGCCAGCAGTTACGGGGGGGGGACACTCTACGAGCAGTACTTC. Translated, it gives CASSYGGGTLYEQYF.

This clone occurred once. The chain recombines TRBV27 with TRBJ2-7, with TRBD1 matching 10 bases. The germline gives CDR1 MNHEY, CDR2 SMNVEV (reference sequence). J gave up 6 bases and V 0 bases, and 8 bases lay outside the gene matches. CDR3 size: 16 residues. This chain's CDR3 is CASSLSSGTGVGEQYF. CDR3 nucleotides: TGTGCCAGCAGTTTATCCTCGGGGACAGGGGTCGGCGAGCAGTACTTC.

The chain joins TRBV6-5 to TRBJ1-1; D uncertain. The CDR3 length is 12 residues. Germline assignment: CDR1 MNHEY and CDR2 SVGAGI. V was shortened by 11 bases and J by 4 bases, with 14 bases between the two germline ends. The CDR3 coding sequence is TGTGCCTTGGAGGCGGCGAGCACTGAAGCTTTCTTT. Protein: CALEAASTEAFF.

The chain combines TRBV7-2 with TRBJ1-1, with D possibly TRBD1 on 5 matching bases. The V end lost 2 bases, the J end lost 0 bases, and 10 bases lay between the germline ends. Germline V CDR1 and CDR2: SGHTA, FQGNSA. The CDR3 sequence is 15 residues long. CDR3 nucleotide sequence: TGTGCCAGCAGCTTAAGTCCAGGGATGAACACTGAAGCTTTCTTT. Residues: CASSLSPGMNTEAFF. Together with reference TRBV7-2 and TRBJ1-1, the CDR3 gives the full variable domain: GAGVSQSPSNKVTEKGKDVELRCDPISGHTALYWYRQSLGQGLEFLIYFQGNSAPDKSGLPSDRFSAERTGGSVSTLTIQRTQQEDSAVYLCASSLSPGMNTEAFFGQGTRLTVV.

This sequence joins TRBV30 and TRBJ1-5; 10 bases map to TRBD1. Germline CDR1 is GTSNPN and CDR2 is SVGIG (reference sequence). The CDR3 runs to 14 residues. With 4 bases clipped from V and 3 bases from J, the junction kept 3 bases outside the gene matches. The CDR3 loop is CAWTGQGVNQPQHF. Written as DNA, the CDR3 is TGTGCCTGGACCGGACAGGGGGTCAATCAGCCCCAGCATTTT. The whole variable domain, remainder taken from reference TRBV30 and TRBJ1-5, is SQTIHQWPATLVQPVGSPLSLECTVEGTSNPNLYWYRQAAGRGLQLLFYSVGIGQISSEVPQNLSASRPQDRQFILSSKKLLLSDSGFYLCAWTGQGVNQPQHFGDGTRLSIL.

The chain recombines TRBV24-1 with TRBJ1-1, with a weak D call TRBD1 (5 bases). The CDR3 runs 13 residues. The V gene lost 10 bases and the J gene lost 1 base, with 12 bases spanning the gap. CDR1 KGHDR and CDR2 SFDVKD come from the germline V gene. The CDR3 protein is CATRGGANTEAFF. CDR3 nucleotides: TGTGCCACGCGGGGAGGGGCGAACACTGAAGCTTTCTTT.

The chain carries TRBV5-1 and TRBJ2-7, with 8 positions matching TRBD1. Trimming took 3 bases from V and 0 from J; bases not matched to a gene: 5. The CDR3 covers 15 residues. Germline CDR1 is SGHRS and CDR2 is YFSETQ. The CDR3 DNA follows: TGCGCCAGCAGCTCGGCCGGGACAGGCTCCTACGAGCAGTACTTC. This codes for CASSSAGTGSYEQYF.

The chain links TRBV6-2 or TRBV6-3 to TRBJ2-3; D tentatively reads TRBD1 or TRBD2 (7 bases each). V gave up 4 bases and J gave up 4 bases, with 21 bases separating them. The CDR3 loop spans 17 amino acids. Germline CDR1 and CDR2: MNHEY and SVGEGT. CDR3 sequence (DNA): TGTGCCAGCAGTTCACGGGGAGGGGGCAGGATCGCAGATACGCAGTATTTT. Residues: CASSSRGGGRIADTQYF.

The CDR3 coding sequence is TGTGCCAGCAGTTCGGCGGCGCCGGGCGAGCAGTACTTC. Its protein is CASSSAAPGEQYF. The chain is built from TRBV28 and TRBJ2-7, with no clear D. The CDR3 is made up of 13 amino acids. Trimming shortened V by 4 bases and J by 6 bases, and 13 bases separated the two germline ends. Germline-derived CDR1 and CDR2 are MDHEN and SYDVKM.

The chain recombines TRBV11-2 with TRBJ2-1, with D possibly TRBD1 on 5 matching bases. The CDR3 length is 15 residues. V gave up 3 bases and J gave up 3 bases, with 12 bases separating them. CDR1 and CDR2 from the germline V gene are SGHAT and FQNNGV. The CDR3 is CASSLERGGYNEQFF. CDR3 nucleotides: TGTGCCAGCAGCTTGGAAAGGGGCGGCTACAATGAGCAGTTCTTC. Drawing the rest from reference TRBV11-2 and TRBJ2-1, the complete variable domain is EAGVAQSPRYKIIEKRQSVAFWCNPISGHATLYWYQQILGQGPKLLIQFQNNGVVDDSQLPKDRFSAERLKGVDSTLKIQPAKLEDSAVYLCASSLERGGYNEQFFGPGTRLTVL.

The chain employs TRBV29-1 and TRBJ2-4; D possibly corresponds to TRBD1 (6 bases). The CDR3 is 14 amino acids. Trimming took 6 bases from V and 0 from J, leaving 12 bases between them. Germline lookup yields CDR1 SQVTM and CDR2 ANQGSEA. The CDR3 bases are TGCAGCGTCTCGACAGGAAAAGCCAAAAACATTCAGTACTTC. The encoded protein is CSVSTGKAKNIQYF.